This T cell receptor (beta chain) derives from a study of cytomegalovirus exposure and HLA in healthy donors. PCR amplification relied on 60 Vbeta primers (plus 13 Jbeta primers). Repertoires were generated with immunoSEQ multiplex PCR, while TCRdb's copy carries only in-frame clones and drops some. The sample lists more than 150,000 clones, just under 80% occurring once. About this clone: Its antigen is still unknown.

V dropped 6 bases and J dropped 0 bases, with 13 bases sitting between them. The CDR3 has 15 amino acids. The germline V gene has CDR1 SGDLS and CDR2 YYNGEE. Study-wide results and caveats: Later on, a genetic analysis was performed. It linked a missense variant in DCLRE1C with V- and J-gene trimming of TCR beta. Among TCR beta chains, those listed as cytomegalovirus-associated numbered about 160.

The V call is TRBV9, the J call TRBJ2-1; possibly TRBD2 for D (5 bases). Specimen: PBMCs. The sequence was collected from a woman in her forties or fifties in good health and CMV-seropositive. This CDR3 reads CASTKDGVSYNEQFF. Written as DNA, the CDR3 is TGTGCCAGCACTAAGGACGGGGTCTCCTACAATGAGCAGTTCTTC. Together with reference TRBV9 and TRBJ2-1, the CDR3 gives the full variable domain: DSGVTQTPKHLITATGQRVTLRCSPRSGDLSVYWYQQSLDQGLQFLIQYYNGEERAKGNILERFSAQQFPDLHSELNLSSLELGDSALYFCASTKDGVSYNEQFFGPGTRLTVL.